This is a list of T cell receptor beta chains from one sample in a study of PD-1 blockade in mismatch repair-deficient tumors. Generated by immunoSEQ multiplex PCR, the TCRdb table keeps only in-frame clones and is missing some. This repertoire shows about 79,000 clones, roughly 80% found once; its top ten account for about 6%. The sample in question was peripheral blood, obtained 44 weeks after starting pembrolizumab. These receptors all stem from an adult with mismatch repair-deficient cancer. CDR3s include the opening cysteine and the closing phenylalanine or tryptophan. A D gene is named only where the DNA matches it firmly. For some rows the clone size is stated as once, few or many, or as a class when expanded; others skip it.

abundance: -
j_gene: TRBJ1-4
v_gene: TRBV4-1
d_gene: -
CDR3nt: TGCGCCAGCAGCCGTGGACGTGGTGAAAAACTGTTTTTT
CDR3aa: CASSRGRGEKLFF

abundance: -
j_gene: TRBJ2-7
v_gene: TRBV18
d_gene: TRBD1
CDR3nt: TGTGCCAGCTCACCCCGACAGGGGGCGGTCTACGAGCAGTACTTC
CDR3aa: CASSPRQGAVYEQYF

abundance: -
j_gene: TRBJ1-3
v_gene: TRBV28
d_gene: -
CDR3nt: TGTGCCAGCAGTTTAGTAAGGTCGCCTCGAAACACCATATATTTT
CDR3aa: CASSLVRSPRNTIYF

abundance: -
j_gene: TRBJ2-7
v_gene: TRBV27
d_gene: -
CDR3nt: TGTGCCAGCGGCCCAATTGACAGCGCTTCCTACGAGCAGTACTTC
CDR3aa: CASGPIDSASYEQYF

abundance: few
j_gene: TRBJ2-1
v_gene: TRBV18
d_gene: -
CDR3nt: TGTGCCAGCTCACCACCAACGGGGATGGATGAGCAGTTCTTC
CDR3aa: CASSPPTGMDEQFF

abundance: -
j_gene: TRBJ1-1
v_gene: TRBV29-1
d_gene: -
CDR3nt: TGCAGCGTTGAAGATGCGTGGACGGAAAGCACTGAAGCTTTCTTT
CDR3aa: CSVEDAWTESTEAFF

abundance: -
j_gene: TRBJ1-4
v_gene: TRBV7-6
d_gene: TRBD1
CDR3nt: TGTGCCAGCAGCCTTGGGACAGGCGGGTTGTATGAAAAACTGTTTTTT
CDR3aa: CASSLGTGGLYEKLFF

abundance: -
j_gene: TRBJ2-2
v_gene: TRBV14
d_gene: TRBD2
CDR3nt: TGTGCCAGCAGCCAAGCGCTAGCGGGAGTTATCACCGGGGAGCTGTTTTTT
CDR3aa: CASSQALAGVITGELFF

abundance: -
j_gene: TRBJ2-7
v_gene: TRBV4-1
d_gene: -
CDR3nt: TGCGCCAGCAGCCACCCCTTCGAGAAGCAGTACTTC
CDR3aa: CASSHPFEKQYF

abundance: -
j_gene: TRBJ2-2
v_gene: TRBV6-5
d_gene: -
CDR3nt: TGTGCCAGCAGTTTCCAGGGGAGGGACACCGGGGAGCTGTTTTTT
CDR3aa: CASSFQGRDTGELFF

abundance: -
j_gene: TRBJ2-7
v_gene: TRBV7-2
d_gene: TRBD1
CDR3nt: TGTGCCAGCAGCCCGGGACAGACCTACGAGCAGTACTTC
CDR3aa: CASSPGQTYEQYF

abundance: -
j_gene: TRBJ2-1
v_gene: TRBV14
d_gene: -
CDR3nt: TGTGCCAGCAGCCAAGATAGAAGTATAAGTCATGATGAGCAGTTCTTC
CDR3aa: CASSQDRSISHDEQFF

abundance: once
j_gene: TRBJ2-3
v_gene: TRBV4-1
d_gene: TRBD2
CDR3nt: TGCGCCAGCAGCCCAAGACTAGCGGGAGGGCCAGGAGATACGCAGTATTTT
CDR3aa: CASSPRLAGGPGDTQYF

abundance: -
j_gene: TRBJ2-7
v_gene: TRBV11-2
d_gene: -
CDR3nt: TGTGCCAGCAGCTCAGGAGGGACGGGGGCATCCTACGAGCAGTACTTC
CDR3aa: CASSSGGTGASYEQYF

abundance: -
j_gene: TRBJ2-2
v_gene: TRBV19
d_gene: TRBD2
CDR3nt: TGTGCCAGTAGTCCTCCCCGGACCCTCGGGGGGACCGGGGAGCTGTTTTTT
CDR3aa: CASSPPRTLGGTGELFF

abundance: -
j_gene: TRBJ1-3
v_gene: TRBV5-1
d_gene: TRBD1
CDR3nt: TGCGCCAGCAGCCCCGCCGGGACAGGGATTGGAAACACCATATATTTT
CDR3aa: CASSPAGTGIGNTIYF

abundance: few
j_gene: TRBJ1-1
v_gene: TRBV6-4
d_gene: -
CDR3nt: TGTGCCAGCAGTGTTCCCCAGGAGAGTTTGAACACTGAAGCTTTCTTT
CDR3aa: CASSVPQESLNTEAFF

abundance: -
j_gene: TRBJ2-3
v_gene: TRBV5-6
d_gene: -
CDR3nt: TGTGCCAGCAGCACTCGGGCGGGGCGTAGCACAGATACGCAGTATTTT
CDR3aa: CASSTRAGRSTDTQYF

abundance: -
j_gene: TRBJ1-1
v_gene: TRBV9
d_gene: TRBD1
CDR3nt: TGTGCCAGCAGCGCAACAGGGGGCACTGAAGCTTTCTTT
CDR3aa: CASSATGGTEAFF

abundance: few
j_gene: TRBJ1-2
v_gene: TRBV5-6
d_gene: TRBD1
CDR3nt: TGTGCCAGCAGCCCCGGGACAGGCTATGGCTACACCTTC
CDR3aa: CASSPGTGYGYTF

abundance: -
j_gene: TRBJ2-7
v_gene: TRBV5-4
d_gene: TRBD2
CDR3nt: TGTGCCAGCAGCAACGGACTAGCGAGCTACGAGCAGTACTTC
CDR3aa: CASSNGLASYEQYF

abundance: few
j_gene: TRBJ2-7
v_gene: TRBV11-3
d_gene: TRBD2
CDR3nt: TGTGCCAGCAACCCTTCTAGCGGTTCCTACGAGCAGTACTTC
CDR3aa: CASNPSSGSYEQYF

abundance: -
j_gene: TRBJ1-2
v_gene: TRBV28
d_gene: TRBD1
CDR3nt: TGTGCCAGCAGTTTATTAAGGGGGCTGGGTGGCTACACCTTC
CDR3aa: CASSLLRGLGGYTF

abundance: few
j_gene: TRBJ2-7
v_gene: TRBV19
d_gene: TRBD1
CDR3nt: TGTGCCAGTAACAGGGGGGCAGGGCCCTACGAGCAGTACTTC
CDR3aa: CASNRGAGPYEQYF

abundance: few
j_gene: TRBJ2-7
v_gene: TRBV27
d_gene: -
CDR3nt: TGTGCCAGCAGTGGGGGACGTTCCTACGAGCAGTACTTC
CDR3aa: CASSGGRSYEQYF

abundance: -
j_gene: TRBJ2-7
v_gene: TRBV6-6
d_gene: TRBD1
CDR3nt: TGTGCCAGCAGTGGCAGGGGGCCCGAGCAGTACTTC
CDR3aa: CASSGRGPEQYF

abundance: -
j_gene: TRBJ2-3
v_gene: TRBV9
d_gene: TRBD2
CDR3nt: TGTGCCAGCAGCGCTCCTTTAATAGCGGGAGTTTTGGATACGCAGTATTTT
CDR3aa: CASSAPLIAGVLDTQYF

abundance: -
j_gene: TRBJ2-5
v_gene: TRBV4-3
d_gene: -
CDR3nt: TGCGCCAGCAGCCAGGATTGGACGACCCCATATGAGACCCAGTACTTC
CDR3aa: CASSQDWTTPYETQYF

abundance: few
j_gene: TRBJ1-1
v_gene: TRBV4-2
d_gene: -
CDR3nt: TGTGCCAGCAGCCTTGGAGGGGGATCGAACACTGAAGCTTTCTTT
CDR3aa: CASSLGGGSNTEAFF

abundance: -
j_gene: TRBJ2-2
v_gene: TRBV2
d_gene: -
CDR3nt: TGTGCCACAGAGGGGACGGGACGTCGCACCGGGGAGCTGTTTTTT
CDR3aa: CATEGTGRRTGELFF

abundance: -
j_gene: TRBJ2-7
v_gene: TRBV6-5
d_gene: TRBD2
CDR3nt: TGTGCCAGCAGTTACTCTTCCCTAGCGGGCGCCTACGAGCAGTACTTC
CDR3aa: CASSYSSLAGAYEQYF

abundance: once
j_gene: TRBJ1-2
v_gene: TRBV9
d_gene: -
CDR3nt: TGTGCCAGCAGCGTAGAAGGGATAGGTGGCTACACCTTC
CDR3aa: CASSVEGIGGYTF

abundance: -
j_gene: TRBJ1-3
v_gene: TRBV21-1
d_gene: -
CDR3nt: TGTGCCAGCAGCAAAGCTACAGCGAGCTCTGGAAACACCATATATTTT
CDR3aa: CASSKATASSGNTIYF

abundance: -
j_gene: TRBJ1-4
v_gene: TRBV7-9
d_gene: -
CDR3nt: TGTGCCAGCAGCTTACGACAGGTCGACAGAACTAATGAAAAACTGTTTTTT
CDR3aa: CASSLRQVDRTNEKLFF

abundance: -
j_gene: TRBJ1-4
v_gene: TRBV6-1
d_gene: -
CDR3nt: TGTGCCAGCAGTCGCGACCCTGGACCGAATGAAAAACTGTTTTTT
CDR3aa: CASSRDPGPNEKLFF

abundance: once
j_gene: TRBJ2-1
v_gene: TRBV27
d_gene: -
CDR3nt: TGTGCCAGCAGTTTAGTGTTGGGGGAGGAGCAGTTCTTC
CDR3aa: CASSLVLGEEQFF

abundance: -
j_gene: TRBJ2-3
v_gene: TRBV5-4
d_gene: TRBD1
CDR3nt: TGTGCCAGCAGCCACCGAAACAGGGGGGGCACAGATACGCAGTATTTT
CDR3aa: CASSHRNRGGTDTQYF

abundance: -
j_gene: TRBJ2-2
v_gene: TRBV7-2
d_gene: TRBD1
CDR3nt: TGTGCCAGCAGCCCTCAGGGGGCAAAAACCGGGGAGCTGTTTTTT
CDR3aa: CASSPQGAKTGELFF

abundance: -
j_gene: TRBJ2-5
v_gene: TRBV6-1
d_gene: -
CDR3nt: TGTGCCAGCAGTGAATATCCGGGGGTGGGGACCCAGTACTTC
CDR3aa: CASSEYPGVGTQYF

abundance: few
j_gene: TRBJ2-7
v_gene: TRBV12-5
d_gene: TRBD1
CDR3nt: TGTGCTAGTGGTTCCGGGACAGGGTCGGACGAGCAGTACTTC
CDR3aa: CASGSGTGSDEQYF

abundance: -
j_gene: TRBJ2-7
v_gene: TRBV7-9
d_gene: -
CDR3nt: TGTGCCAGCAGCCTCACGGCCAACCCTGGCGACGAGCAGTACTTC
CDR3aa: CASSLTANPGDEQYF

abundance: once
j_gene: TRBJ2-7
v_gene: TRBV4-1
d_gene: -
CDR3nt: TGCGCCAGCAGCCATGGGGGTACCACTGGCGAGCAGTACTTC
CDR3aa: CASSHGGTTGEQYF

abundance: -
j_gene: TRBJ2-2
v_gene: TRBV27
d_gene: TRBD1
CDR3nt: TGTGCCAGCAGTTTCCGGGACAGGGGGGCCGGGGAGCTGTTTTTT
CDR3aa: CASSFRDRGAGELFF

abundance: -
j_gene: TRBJ2-2
v_gene: TRBV4-1
d_gene: -
CDR3nt: TGCGCCAGCAGCCAAGAAGGGGCTTATCGAGGCACCGGGGAGCTGTTTTTT
CDR3aa: CASSQEGAYRGTGELFF

abundance: -
j_gene: TRBJ2-7
v_gene: TRBV6-5
d_gene: TRBD1
CDR3nt: TGTGCCAGCAGTTACTTAAGACAGGGCACCCCCTACGAGCAGTACTTC
CDR3aa: CASSYLRQGTPYEQYF

abundance: -
j_gene: TRBJ2-5
v_gene: TRBV19
d_gene: -
CDR3nt: TGTGCCAGTAGTAGTCTGGCCAGCCAAGAGACCCAGTACTTC
CDR3aa: CASSSLASQETQYF

abundance: -
j_gene: TRBJ2-6
v_gene: TRBV5-1
d_gene: -
CDR3nt: TGCGCCAGCAGCTTGACTACGGGCTCTGGGGCCAACGTCCTGACTTTC
CDR3aa: CASSLTTGSGANVLTF

abundance: -
j_gene: TRBJ2-3
v_gene: TRBV13
d_gene: TRBD1
CDR3nt: TGTGCCAGCAGCCAACAGGGGTTATCTAGCACAGATACGCAGTATTTT
CDR3aa: CASSQQGLSSTDTQYF

abundance: few
j_gene: TRBJ2-7
v_gene: TRBV7-2
d_gene: -
CDR3nt: TGTGCCAGCACCCGGGACGGCTACGAGCAGTACTTC
CDR3aa: CASTRDGYEQYF

abundance: -
j_gene: TRBJ2-1
v_gene: TRBV7-9
d_gene: -
CDR3nt: TGTGCCAGCAGCTTTGGAGGGGTGGCTTTCAATGAGCAGTTCTTC
CDR3aa: CASSFGGVAFNEQFF

abundance: -
j_gene: TRBJ2-5
v_gene: TRBV29-1
d_gene: -
CDR3nt: TGCAGCGTTGTACGAGAGACCCAGTACTTC
CDR3aa: CSVVRETQYF

abundance: -
j_gene: TRBJ1-2
v_gene: TRBV5-1
d_gene: -
CDR3nt: TGCGCCAGCAGCTTAGGTCAGCCTGAATCCGTAGGCTACACCTTC
CDR3aa: CASSLGQPESVGYTF

abundance: -
j_gene: TRBJ2-7
v_gene: TRBV27
d_gene: -
CDR3nt: TGTGCCAGCAGCAATGGGCCAGACTACGAGCAGTACTTC
CDR3aa: CASSNGPDYEQYF

abundance: -
j_gene: TRBJ2-7
v_gene: TRBV6-1
d_gene: -
CDR3nt: TGTGCCAGCTCGCAGGGGGAGGGTTACAACGAGCAGTACTTC
CDR3aa: CASSQGEGYNEQYF

abundance: -
j_gene: TRBJ2-7
v_gene: TRBV7-9
d_gene: -
CDR3nt: TGTGCCAGCAGCCAATCTGGACAGTCGAGCTCCTACGAGCAGTACTTC
CDR3aa: CASSQSGQSSSYEQYF